This entry concerns a single T cell receptor beta chain. TCR beta VDJ and CDR3 were profiled, and genomic DNA was the template. TCRdb reprocessed the reads via MiXCR and lists one record per CDR3 protein. The table has tens of thousands of distinct CDR3 sequences, 50% to 70% seen once. This sample stems from a study of CD8+CD57+ T cells in acquired aplastic anemia. The CDR3 covers 13 residues. Germline V gives CDR1 ENHRY, CDR2 SYGVKD. Trimming removed 3 bases at V and 4 bases at J, with 9 bases between. The source material was sorted CD4+, CD8+, or CD8+CD57+ T cells (not recorded which) from PBMCs. This TCR was sampled from a human donor in good health, serving as a control. The chain carries TRBV10-3 and TRBJ1-2; D call uncertain. The CDR3 coding sequence is TGTGCCATCAGTGAAGCAGGTTCCTATGGCTACACCTTC. It yields the protein CAISEAGSYGYTF.